One and the same sample provided the 10 T cell receptor beta chains below, sequenced in a study of blood T cell repertoires in COVID-19. Profiling relied on immunoSEQ multiplex PCR, and the TCRdb table lists in-frame clones only, not all of them. Of under 200,000 clones in the sample, nearly 90% are singletons; the top ten hold approximately 21%. Sequenced sample: peripheral blood. The receptors were gathered from a man aged 60 to 75 with active or convalescent COVID-19.

The rearrangement uses TRBV6-5 and TRBJ1-1; no definite D call. The ends were cut back, 6 bases at V and 3 bases at J, with 14 bases in the middle. CDR1 and CDR2 (germline): MNHEY, SVGAGI. The CDR3 runs to 14 residues. Here the CDR3 reads CASSPRRRDTEAFF. CDR3 DNA: TGTGCCAGCAGCCCCCGAAGGAGGGACACTGAAGCTTTCTTT.

The chain is built from TRBV25-1 and TRBJ1-2; possibly TRBD1 for D (6 bases). Germline V lookup: CDR1 MGHDK, CDR2 SYGVNS. The CDR3 runs 15 residues. The ends were cut back, 3 bases at V and 3 bases at J, with 14 bases in the middle. The CDR3 nucleotides are TGTGCCAGCAGTGATCCGGGTGGGGGCCACTATGGCTACACCTTC. It translates to CASSDPGGGHYGYTF.

The chain links TRBV12-3 or TRBV12-4 to TRBJ1-2; 7 bases are shared with TRBD1. CDR3 length equals 13 residues. J lost 8 bases, V lost 4 bases, and 7 bases had no gene match. CDR3 loop: CASSSDRFFGYTF. CDR3 in DNA: TGTGCCAGCAGTTCGGACAGGTTTTTCGGCTACACCTTC.

The count of this clone is one. This sequence joins TRBV24-1 and TRBJ1-5, with D tentatively TRBD1 (5 bases). There are 13 residues in the CDR3. The V gene's germline CDR1 is KGHDR and CDR2 SFDVKD. Trimming left V 9 bases short and J 7 bases short, with 15 bases between. DNA of the CDR3: TGTGCCACCGGGGGGTCCCTCCGACAGCCCCAGCATTTT. Translation: CATGGSLRQPQHF.

This clone has just one count. The V gene is TRBV6-5, the J gene TRBJ1-1; D perhaps matches TRBD1 (6 bases). Germline lookup yields CDR1 MNHEY and CDR2 SVGAGI. V was cut by 6 bases and J by 6 bases, with 11 bases left in between. The CDR3 has 12 residues. CDR3 amino acids: CASRTGISEAFF. In DNA form, the CDR3 reads TGTGCCAGCAGAACAGGGATCTCTGAAGCTTTCTTT.

The V gene is TRBV9, the J gene TRBJ1-1; D call uncertain. There are 14 residues in the CDR3. Trimming pared 4 bases from V and 1 base from J, leaving 11 bases between. CDR1 and CDR2 (germline): SGDLS, YYNGEE. The CDR3 nucleotides read TGTGCCAGCAGCTCCCGGGGAGCGAACACTGAAGCTTTCTTT. Translating it yields CASSSRGANTEAFF.

The rearrangement links TRBV6-1 to TRBJ2-1; 8 bases fit TRBD1. Germline V lookup: CDR1 MNHNS, CDR2 SASEGT. With 3 bases clipped from V and 7 bases from J, the junction kept 2 bases outside the gene matches. The CDR3 is made up of 13 amino acids. CDR3 sequence (DNA): TGTGCCAGCAGTGATCAGGGGGCGAATGAGCAGTTCTTC. As protein: CASSDQGANEQFF.

The DNA for the CDR3 is TGCAGTGCTAGTAAGACAGGGTTCACAGATACGCAGTATTTT. Its protein is CSASKTGFTDTQYF. The V gene is TRBV20-1, the J gene TRBJ2-3, with TRBD1 identical over 7 bases. V gave up 3 bases and J gave up 2 bases; unmatched junction bases: 5. Germline V gene lookup returns CDR1 DFQATT and CDR2 SNEGSKA (reference sequence). The CDR3 extends over 14 amino acids.

The chain is built from TRBV6-2 or TRBV6-3 and TRBJ1-2; D ambiguous. Trimming removed 6 bases from V and 6 bases from J, with 14 bases in between. The germline V gene encodes CDR1 MNHEY and CDR2 SVGEGT. The CDR3 extends over 13 amino acids. CDR3 nucleotides: TGTGCCAGCAGCTCAGCGGGGAACAATGGCTACACCTTC. This sequence encodes CASSSAGNNGYTF.

This chain connects TRBV7-3 to TRBJ2-5; a weak D match, TRBD1 (5 bases). Between the trimmed V and J ends, which lost 4 bases and 5 bases, there was a span of 23 bases. Germline CDR1 reads SGHTA; CDR2 reads FQGTGA. The CDR3 contains 17 residues. This CDR3 reads CASSSPDTQKIRETQYF. The CDR3 nucleotides read TGTGCCAGCAGCTCCCCGGACACTCAAAAAATAAGGGAGACCCAGTACTTC.